Described below is a single T cell receptor beta chain sequence and its context. As processed by the authors: Reference gene primer amplification in the assay estimated nucleated cell counts. The repertoire was sequenced with immunoSEQ multiplex PCR; TCRdb's copy has only in-frame clones and lacks some. V and J calls and clone size come straight from that table; D and trimming were deduced from the DNA. The sample shows roughly 130,000 clones, more than 90% of them seen only once. This sample was included in a study of blood T cell repertoires in COVID-19. The wider study: Italy, Spain and the United States were the sources of the convalescent and acute COVID-19 samples. In each case, the material was cDNA or gDNA derived from T cells, B-cell-depleted T cells, or PBMCs.

Germline CDR1 and CDR2: KGHDR and SFDVKD. The CDR3 contains 15 residues. The V gene lost 3 bases and the J gene lost 0 bases, with 8 bases spanning the gap. The chain combines TRBV24-1 with TRBJ2-4; D remains unclear. What was sequenced was peripheral blood. The receptor was isolated from a man over 45 with active COVID-19. The CDR3 sequence is CATSDLALAKNIQYF. The CDR3 DNA is TGTGCCACCAGTGATCTGGCCTTAGCCAAAAACATTCAGTACTTC.